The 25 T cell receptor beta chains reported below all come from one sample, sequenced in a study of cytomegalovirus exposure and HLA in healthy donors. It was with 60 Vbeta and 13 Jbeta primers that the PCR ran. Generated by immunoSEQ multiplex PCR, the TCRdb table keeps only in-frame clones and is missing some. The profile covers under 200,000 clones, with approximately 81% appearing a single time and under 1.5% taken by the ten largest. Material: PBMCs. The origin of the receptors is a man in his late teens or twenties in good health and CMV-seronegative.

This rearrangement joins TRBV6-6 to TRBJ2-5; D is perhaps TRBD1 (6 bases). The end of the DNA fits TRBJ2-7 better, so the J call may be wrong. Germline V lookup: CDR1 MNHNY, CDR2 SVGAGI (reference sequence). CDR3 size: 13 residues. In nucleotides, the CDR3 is TGTGCCAGCAGAGGGGACAACTCCTACGAGCAGTACTTC. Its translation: CASRGDNSYEQYF.

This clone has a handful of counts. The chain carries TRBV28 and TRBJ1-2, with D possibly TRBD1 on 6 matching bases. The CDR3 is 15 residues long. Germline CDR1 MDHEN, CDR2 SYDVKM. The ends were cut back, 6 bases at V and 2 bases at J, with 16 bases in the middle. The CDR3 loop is CASSRHQGTNYGYTF. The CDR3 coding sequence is TGTGCCAGCAGCCGACATCAGGGGACAAACTATGGCTACACCTTC.

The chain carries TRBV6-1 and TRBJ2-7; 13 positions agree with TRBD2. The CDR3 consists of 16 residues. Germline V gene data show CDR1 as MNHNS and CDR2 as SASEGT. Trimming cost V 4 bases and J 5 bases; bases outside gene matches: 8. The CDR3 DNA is TGTGCCAGCAGTGTCGGACTAGCGGGAGTAAACGACGAGCAGTACTTC. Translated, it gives CASSVGLAGVNDEQYF.

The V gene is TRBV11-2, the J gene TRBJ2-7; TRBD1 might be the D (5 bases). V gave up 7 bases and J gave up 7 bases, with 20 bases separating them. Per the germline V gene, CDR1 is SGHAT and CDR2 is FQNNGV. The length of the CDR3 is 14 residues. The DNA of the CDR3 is TGTGCCAGCACCCCCGGACATGTGAGCTATGAGCAGTACTTC. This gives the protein CASTPGHVSYEQYF.

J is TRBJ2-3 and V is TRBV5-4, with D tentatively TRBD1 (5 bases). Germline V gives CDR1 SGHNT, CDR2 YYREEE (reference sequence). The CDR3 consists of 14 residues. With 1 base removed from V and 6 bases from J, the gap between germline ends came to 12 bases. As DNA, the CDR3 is TGTGCCAGCAGCTTGTGGCAGGGCTGGGATACGCAGTATTTT. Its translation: CASSLWQGWDTQYF.

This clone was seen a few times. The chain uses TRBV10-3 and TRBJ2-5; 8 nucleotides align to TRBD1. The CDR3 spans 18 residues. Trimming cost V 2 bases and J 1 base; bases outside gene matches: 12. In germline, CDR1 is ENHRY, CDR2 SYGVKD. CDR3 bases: TGTGCCATCAGTGAGGGCCGGACAGGGAAACGGGGCCAAGAGACCCAGTACTTC. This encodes CAISEGRTGKRGQETQYF.

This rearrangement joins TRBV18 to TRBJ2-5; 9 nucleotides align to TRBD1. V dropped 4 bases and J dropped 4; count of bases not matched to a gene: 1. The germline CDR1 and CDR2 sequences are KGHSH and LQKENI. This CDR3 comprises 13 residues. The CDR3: CASSLDRGETQYF. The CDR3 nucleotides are TGTGCCAGCTCACTGGACAGGGGAGAGACCCAGTACTTC.

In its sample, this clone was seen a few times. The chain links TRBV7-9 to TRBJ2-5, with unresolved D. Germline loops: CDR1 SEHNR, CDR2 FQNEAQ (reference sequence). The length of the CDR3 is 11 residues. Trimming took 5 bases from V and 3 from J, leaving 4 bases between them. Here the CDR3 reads CASSREETQYF. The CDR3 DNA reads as TGTGCCAGCAGCAGAGAAGAGACCCAGTACTTC. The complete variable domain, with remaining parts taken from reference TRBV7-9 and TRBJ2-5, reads DTGVSQNPRHKITKRGQNVTFRCDPISEHNRLYWYRQTLGQGPEFLTYFQNEAQLEKSRLLSDRFSAERPKGSFSTLEIQRTEQGDSAMYLCASSREETQYFGPGTRLLVL.

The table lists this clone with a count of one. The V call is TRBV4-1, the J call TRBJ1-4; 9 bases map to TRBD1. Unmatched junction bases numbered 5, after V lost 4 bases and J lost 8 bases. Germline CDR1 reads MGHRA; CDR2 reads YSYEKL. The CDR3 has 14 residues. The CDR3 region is CASSPGQGWEKLFF. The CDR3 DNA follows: TGCGCCAGCAGCCCGGGACAGGGCTGGGAAAAACTGTTTTTT.

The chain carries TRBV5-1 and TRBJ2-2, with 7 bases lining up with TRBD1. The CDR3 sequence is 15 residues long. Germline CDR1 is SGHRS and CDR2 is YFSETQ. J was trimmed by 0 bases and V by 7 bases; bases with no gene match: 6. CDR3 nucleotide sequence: TGCGCCAGCTCGAACAGGGGCACGAACACCGGGGAGCTGTTTTTT. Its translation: CASSNRGTNTGELFF.

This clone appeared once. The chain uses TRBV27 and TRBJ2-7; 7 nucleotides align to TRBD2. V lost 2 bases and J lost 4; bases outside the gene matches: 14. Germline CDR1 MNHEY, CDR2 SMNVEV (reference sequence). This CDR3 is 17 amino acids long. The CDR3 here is CASSLVASGGPGYEQYF. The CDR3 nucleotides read TGTGCCAGCAGTTTAGTGGCTAGCGGAGGGCCTGGGTACGAGCAGTACTTC.

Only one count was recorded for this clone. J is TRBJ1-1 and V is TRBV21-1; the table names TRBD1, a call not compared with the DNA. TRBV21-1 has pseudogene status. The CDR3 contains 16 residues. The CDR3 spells CASSKWTPWVNTEAFF. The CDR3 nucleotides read TGTGCCAGCAGCAAGTGGACACCCTGGGTCAACACTGAAGCTTTCTTT.

This chain's CDR3 is CASSYSGHYQETQYF. The CDR3 region has the DNA TGTGCCAGCAGTTACTCGGGACACTACCAAGAGACCCAGTACTTC. J is TRBJ2-5 and V is TRBV6-6; D may be TRBD1 (6 bases). Germline-derived CDR1 and CDR2 are MNHNY and SVGAGI (reference sequence). Trimming stripped 0 bases from V and 0 bases from J, with 8 bases between. The CDR3 is 15 amino acids.

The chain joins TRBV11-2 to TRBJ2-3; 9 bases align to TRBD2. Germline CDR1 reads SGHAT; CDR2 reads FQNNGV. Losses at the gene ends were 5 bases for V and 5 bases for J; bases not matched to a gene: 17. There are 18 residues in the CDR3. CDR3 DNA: TGTGCCAGCAGCCCAGAGGGCGGGAGGGCCTATGGTGGAGATACGCAGTATTTT. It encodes CASSPEGGRAYGGDTQYF.

As DNA, the CDR3 is TGCGCCAGCAGCTTGGGACAGGGGCCTCAAGAGACCCAGTACTTC. The encoded protein is CASSLGQGPQETQYF. This chain uses TRBV5-1 with TRBJ2-5, with 8 nucleotides matching TRBD1. CDR3 length: 15 residues. Per the germline V gene, CDR1 is SGHRS and CDR2 is YFSETQ. After removal of 0 bases from V and 2 bases from J, the junction contained 3 bases not matched to a gene.

The CDR3 loop reads CASSPTGFAYEQYF. CDR3 bases: TGTGCCAGCAGCCCCACAGGGTTTGCCTACGAGCAGTACTTC. The gene calls are TRBV7-8 and TRBJ2-7, with D possibly matching TRBD1 (6 bases). The CDR3 has 14 residues. Trimming shortened V by 5 bases and J by 2 bases, and 13 bases separated the two germline ends. Germline-derived CDR1 and CDR2 are SGHVS and FQNEAQ.

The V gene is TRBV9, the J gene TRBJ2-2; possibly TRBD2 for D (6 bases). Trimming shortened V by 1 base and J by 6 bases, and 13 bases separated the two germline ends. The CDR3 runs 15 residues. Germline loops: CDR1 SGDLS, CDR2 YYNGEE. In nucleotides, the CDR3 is TGTGCCAGCAGCGTATCCGGGAGTGTGGCCGGGGAGCTGTTTTTT. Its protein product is CASSVSGSVAGELFF. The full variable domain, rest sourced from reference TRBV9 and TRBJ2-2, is DSGVTQTPKHLITATGQRVTLRCSPRSGDLSVYWYQQSLDQGLQFLIQYYNGEERAKGNILERFSAQQFPDLHSELNLSSLELGDSALYFCASSVSGSVAGELFFGEGSRLTVL.

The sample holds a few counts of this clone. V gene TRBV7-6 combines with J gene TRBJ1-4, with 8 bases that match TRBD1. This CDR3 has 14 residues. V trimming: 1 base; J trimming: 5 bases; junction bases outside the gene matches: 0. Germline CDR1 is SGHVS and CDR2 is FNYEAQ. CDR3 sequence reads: CASSLGTGNEKLFF. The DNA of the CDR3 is TGTGCCAGCAGCTTAGGGACAGGGAATGAAAAACTGTTTTTT.

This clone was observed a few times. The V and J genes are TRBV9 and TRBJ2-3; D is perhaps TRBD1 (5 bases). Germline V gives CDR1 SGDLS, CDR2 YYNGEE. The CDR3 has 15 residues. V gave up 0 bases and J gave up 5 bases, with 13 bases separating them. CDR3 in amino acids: CASSVGGPVIDTQYF. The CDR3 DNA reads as TGTGCCAGCAGCGTAGGGGGCCCGGTTATAGATACGCAGTATTTT. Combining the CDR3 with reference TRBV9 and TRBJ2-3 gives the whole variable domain DSGVTQTPKHLITATGQRVTLRCSPRSGDLSVYWYQQSLDQGLQFLIQYYNGEERAKGNILERFSAQQFPDLHSELNLSSLELGDSALYFCASSVGGPVIDTQYFGPGTRLTVL.

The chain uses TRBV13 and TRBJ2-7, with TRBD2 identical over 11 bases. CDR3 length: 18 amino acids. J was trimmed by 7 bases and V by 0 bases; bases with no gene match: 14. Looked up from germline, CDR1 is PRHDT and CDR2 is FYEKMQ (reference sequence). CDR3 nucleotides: TGTGCCAGCAGCTTAGGTGGGCTAGCGGGGGGAGTGTACGTTGAGCAGTACTTC. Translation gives CASSLGGLAGGVYVEQYF.

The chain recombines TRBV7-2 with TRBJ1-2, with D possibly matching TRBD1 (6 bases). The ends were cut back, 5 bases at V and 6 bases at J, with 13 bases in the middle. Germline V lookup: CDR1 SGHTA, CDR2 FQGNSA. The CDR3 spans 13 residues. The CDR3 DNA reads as TGTGCCAGCAGCCCACAGGGCCTCCATGGCTACACCTTC. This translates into CASSPQGLHGYTF. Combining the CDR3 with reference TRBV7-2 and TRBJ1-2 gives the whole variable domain GAGVSQSPSNKVTEKGKDVELRCDPISGHTALYWYRQSLGQGLEFLIYFQGNSAPDKSGLPSDRFSAERTGGSVSTLTIQRTQQEDSAVYLCASSPQGLHGYTFGSGTRLTVV.

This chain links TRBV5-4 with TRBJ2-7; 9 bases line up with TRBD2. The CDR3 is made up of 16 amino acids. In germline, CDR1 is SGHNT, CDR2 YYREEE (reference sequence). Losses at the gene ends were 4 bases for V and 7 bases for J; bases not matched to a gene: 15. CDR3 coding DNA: TGTGCCAGCAGCATCCCCCGGGCGGGAGGGCGTCGGGAGCAGTACTTC. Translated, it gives CASSIPRAGGRREQYF.

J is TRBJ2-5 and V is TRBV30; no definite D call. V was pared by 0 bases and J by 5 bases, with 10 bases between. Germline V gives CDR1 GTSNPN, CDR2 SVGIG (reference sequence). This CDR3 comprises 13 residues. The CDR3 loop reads CAWSVRVPETQYF. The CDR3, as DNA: TGTGCCTGGAGTGTACGAGTGCCGGAGACCCAGTACTTC.

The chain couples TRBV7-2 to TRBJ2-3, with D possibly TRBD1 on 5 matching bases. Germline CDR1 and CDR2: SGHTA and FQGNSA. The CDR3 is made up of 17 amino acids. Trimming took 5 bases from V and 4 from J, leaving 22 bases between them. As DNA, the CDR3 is TGTGCCAGCAGCCTCCGCATCGTCAGGGCCGCTTCAGATACGCAGTATTTT. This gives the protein CASSLRIVRAASDTQYF.

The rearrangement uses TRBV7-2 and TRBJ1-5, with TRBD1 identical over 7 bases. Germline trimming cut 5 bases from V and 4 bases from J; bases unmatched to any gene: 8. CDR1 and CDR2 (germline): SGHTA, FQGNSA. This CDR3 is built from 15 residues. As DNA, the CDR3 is TGTGCCAGCAGCATCCAACAGGGGCCTAATCAGCCCCAGCATTTT. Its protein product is CASSIQQGPNQPQHF.